Listed below are T cell receptor beta chains from one sample, sequenced in a study of neurological immune-mediated disorders. TCRdb used MiXCR to reprocess the 5' RACE reads, holding one entry per CDR3 protein. The repertoire consists of 95,000 to 110,000 distinct CDR3 sequences, with approximately 10% occurring once and the leading ten covering 3.1%. Material for sequencing was PBMCs. These receptors all come from a female donor with HTLV-1-associated myelopathy (HAM/TSP). The CDR3 runs from the conserved cysteine through the conserved F or W. D genes are given only for firm matches. Rows may omit the clone size; those that give it use once, few, many or a size class.

clone size,V gene,J gene,D gene,CDR3 protein,CDR3 DNA
.,TRBV6-6,TRBJ1-2,.,CASSPDGGRVNNYGYAF,TGTGCCAGCAGTCCCGATGGGGGCAGGGTAAACAACTATGGCTACGCCTTC
.,TRBV27,TRBJ2-3,.,CASRVVGAADTQYF,TGTGCCAGCAGGGTTGTGGGGGCCGCAGATACGCAGTATTTT
.,TRBV19,TRBJ2-7,TRBD1,CASSPGQGQGEQYF,TGTGCCAGTAGTCCGGGACAGGGGCAAGGGGAGCAGTACTTC
many,TRBV7-2,TRBJ2-1,TRBD2,CASSPGTGGAYEQFF,TGTGCCAGCAGCCCGGGGACCGGGGGGGCCTATGAGCAGTTCTTC
once,TRBV20-1,TRBJ1-2,TRBD1,CSAGYSRTGYGYTF,TGCAGTGCCGGGTACTCCCGGACAGGCTATGGCTACACCTTC
many,TRBV9,TRBJ1-5,.,CASSVGVSNQPQHF,TGTGCCAGCAGCGTGGGTGTTAGCAATCAGCCCCAGCATTTT
many,TRBV6-6,TRBJ2-5,.,CASRPFGGRQETQYF,TGTGCCAGCAGACCCTTTGGGGGCCGGCAAGAGACCCAGTACTTC
.,TRBV10-3,TRBJ1-3,.,CVISVDRNTIYF,TGTGTCATCAGTGTGGACAGAAACACCATATATTTT
.,TRBV5-1,TRBJ2-3,TRBD2,CASSFSGAHTDTQYF,TGCGCCAGCAGCTTCAGCGGGGCCCACACAGATACGCAGTATTTT
many,TRBV25-1,TRBJ2-2,.,CASGGGANTGELFF,TGTGCCTCTGGGGGAGGCGCGAACACCGGGGAGCTGTTTTTT
many,TRBV5-1,TRBJ2-5,.,CASSLVGVVETQYF,TGCGCCAGCAGCTTGGTGGGGGTGGTAGAGACCCAGTACTTC
many,TRBV10-3,TRBJ2-7,.,CAISVGVAYEQYF,TGTGCCATCAGTGTCGGGGTTGCCTACGAGCAGTACTTC
.,TRBV20-1,TRBJ1-2,TRBD1,CSAQGDRVFGYTF,TGCAGTGCCCAGGGTGACAGGGTTTTTGGCTACACCTTC
many,TRBV7-2,TRBJ2-3,.,CASSTRLVPDTQYF,TGTGCCAGCAGCACCCGACTAGTGCCAGATACGCAGTATTTT
many,TRBV12-3/TRBV12-4,TRBJ2-5,TRBD2,CASSLRTSGKETQYF,TGTGCCAGCAGTTTACGAACTAGCGGCAAAGAGACCCAGTACTTC
many,TRBV5-1,TRBJ2-2,TRBD1,CASSLGQGITGELFF,TGCGCCAGCAGCTTGGGACAGGGGATCACCGGGGAGCTGTTTTTT
few,TRBV12-3/TRBV12-4,TRBJ1-5,TRBD1,CASSGTGRTQHF,TGTGCCAGCAGTGGGACAGGGAGGACCCAGCATTTT
many,TRBV28,TRBJ2-7,.,CASSPGGGITSYEQYF,TGTGCCAGCAGTCCAGGGGGAGGGATCACCTCCTACGAGCAGTACTTC
many,TRBV5-1,TRBJ2-1,.,CASSLLPGEQFF,TGCGCCAGCAGCCTTCTTCCGGGGGAGCAGTTCTTC
many,TRBV10-2,TRBJ2-7,TRBD2,CASSDPTSGGVQYF,TGCGCCAGCAGTGACCCCACTAGCGGGGGTGTGCAGTACTTC
many,TRBV5-1,TRBJ2-7,TRBD2,CASSFSSGGAYEQYF,TGCGCCAGCAGCTTCTCTAGCGGGGGGGCCTACGAGCAGTACTTC
few,TRBV27,TRBJ1-6,TRBD1,CASRGPGTGYNSPLHF,TGTGCCAGCAGGGGGCCCGGGACAGGGTATAATTCACCCCTCCACTTT
many,TRBV7-2,TRBJ2-7,.,CASSRSPMVSDYEQYF,TGTGCCAGCAGCCGATCCCCTATGGTTTCGGACTACGAGCAGTACTTC
many,TRBV18,TRBJ2-6,.,CASSPAGANVLTF,TGTGCCAGCTCACCAGCAGGGGCCAACGTCCTGACTTTC
.,TRBV20-1,TRBJ2-4,TRBD1,CSATQGENIQYF,TGCAGTGCCACTCAGGGGGAAAACATTCAGTACTTC
.,TRBV15,TRBJ2-2,TRBD1,CATSRSFLYRGTGELFF,TGTGCCACCAGTAGATCCTTCCTCTACAGGGGGACCGGGGAGCTGTTTTTT
many,TRBV12-3/TRBV12-4,TRBJ2-4,TRBD1,CASSRSVFRGRKNIQYF,TGTGCCAGCAGTAGATCAGTTTTCAGGGGGCGAAAAAACATTCAGTACTTC
many,TRBV6-6,TRBJ2-4,TRBD1,CASSYSPRRTGPKNIQYF,TGTGCCAGCAGTTACTCACCGCGGAGGACAGGGCCCAAAAACATTCAGTACTTC
.,TRBV9,TRBJ2-1,.,CASSAGGDSSYNEQFF,TGTGCCAGCAGCGCCGGGGGGGACAGCTCCTACAATGAGCAGTTCTTC
many,TRBV5-6,TRBJ2-3,.,CASSRFTGTSTDTQYF,TGTGCCAGCAGCCGGTTTACAGGGACGAGCACAGATACGCAGTATTTT
many,TRBV20-1,TRBJ2-1,.,CSARGDFAEQFF,TGCAGTGCTAGAGGCGATTTTGCTGAGCAGTTCTTC
many,TRBV5-1,TRBJ1-1,.,CASSGSSKGTEAFF,TGCGCCAGCAGCGGCTCCTCTAAGGGGACTGAAGCTTTCTTT
many,TRBV9,TRBJ2-1,.,CASSLSSGAYNEQFF,TGTGCCAGCAGCTTGTCGAGTGGCGCGTACAATGAGCAGTTCTTC
many,TRBV10-1,TRBJ2-5,.,CASSAMVAVEETQSFEQETQYF,TGCGCCAGCAGTGCCATGGTAGCCGTTGAAGAAACGCAAAGCTTCGAACAAGAGACCCAGTACTTC
many,TRBV3-1,TRBJ1-1,TRBD1,CASSQVSGGEAFF,TGTGCCAGCAGCCAAGTTTCAGGGGGTGAAGCTTTCTTT
many,TRBV29-1,TRBJ1-3,.,CSALPRTETYSGNTIYF,TGCAGCGCCCTACCTCGGACCGAAACATACTCTGGAAACACCATATATTTT
many,TRBV20-1,TRBJ1-2,TRBD1,CSARDRSRAGYTF,TGCAGTGCTAGGGACAGGTCAAGGGCGGGCTACACCTTC
.,TRBV10-3,TRBJ2-1,.,CAISESKWFPGQRHYNEQFF,TGTGCCATCAGTGAGTCGAAATGGTTTCCTGGACAAAGGCACTACAATGAGCAGTTCTTC
.,TRBV28,TRBJ2-7,.,CASSFVAGPYKQYF,TGTGCCAGCAGTTTTGTGGCGGGACCCTACAAGCAGTACTTC
few,TRBV20-1,TRBJ2-5,.,CSAAGTVETQYF,TGCAGTGCCGCGGGAACGGTAGAGACCCAGTACTTC
many,TRBV20-1,TRBJ2-7,.,CSARSRGEIYYEQYF,TGCAGTGCTAGGTCCCGCGGGGAGATATACTACGAGCAGTACTTC
many,TRBV6-5,TRBJ1-2,.,CASSTTNYGYTF,TGTGCCAGCAGTACGACTAACTATGGCTACACCTTC
many,TRBV29-1,TRBJ2-1,.,CSVDGLDAGASYNEQFF,TGCAGCGTGGATGGGTTGGACGCAGGGGCCTCCTACAATGAGCAGTTCTTC
many,TRBV7-9,TRBJ2-3,TRBD2,CASSLAGPRLAANTQYF,TGTGCCAGCAGCTTAGCGGGCCCGAGACTAGCGGCAAATACGCAGTATTTT
many,TRBV7-3,TRBJ2-3,.,CASSYLGGADTQYF,TGTGCCAGCAGCTACCTTGGGGGCGCAGATACGCAGTATTTT
many,TRBV5-1,TRBJ2-7,.,CASSLAPSLAYEQYF,TGCGCCAGCAGCTTGGCTCCCAGCTTAGCCTACGAGCAGTACTTC
many,TRBV5-1,TRBJ2-7,.,CASSSQPSSYEQYF,TGCGCCAGCAGTTCCCAGCCGAGCTCCTACGAGCAGTACTTC